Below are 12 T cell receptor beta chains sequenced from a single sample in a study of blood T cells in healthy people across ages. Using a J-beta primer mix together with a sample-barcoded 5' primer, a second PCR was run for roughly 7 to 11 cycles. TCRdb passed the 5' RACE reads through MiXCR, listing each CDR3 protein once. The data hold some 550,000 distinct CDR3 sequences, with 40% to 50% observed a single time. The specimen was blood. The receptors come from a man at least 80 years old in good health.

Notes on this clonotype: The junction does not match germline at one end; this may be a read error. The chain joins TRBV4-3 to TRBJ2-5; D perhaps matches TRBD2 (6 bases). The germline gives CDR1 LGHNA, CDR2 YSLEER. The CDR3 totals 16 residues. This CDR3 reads CSSSQDLARGKETQYF. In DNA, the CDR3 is TGCTCCAGCAGCCAAGATCTTGCCCGGGGGAAAGAGACCCAGTACTTC.

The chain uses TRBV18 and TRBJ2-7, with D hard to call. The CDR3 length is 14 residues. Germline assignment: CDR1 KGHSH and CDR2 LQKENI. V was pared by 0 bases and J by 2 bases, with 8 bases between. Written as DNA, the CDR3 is TGTGCCAGCTCACCACCGTCAGTCCCCTACGAGCAGTACTTC. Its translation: CASSPPSVPYEQYF.

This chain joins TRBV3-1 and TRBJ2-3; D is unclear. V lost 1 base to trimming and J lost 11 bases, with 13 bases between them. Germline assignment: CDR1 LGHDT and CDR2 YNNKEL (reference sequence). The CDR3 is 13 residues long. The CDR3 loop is CASSQARVNRQYF. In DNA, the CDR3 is TGTGCCAGCAGCCAAGCAAGGGTTAATAGGCAGTATTTT.

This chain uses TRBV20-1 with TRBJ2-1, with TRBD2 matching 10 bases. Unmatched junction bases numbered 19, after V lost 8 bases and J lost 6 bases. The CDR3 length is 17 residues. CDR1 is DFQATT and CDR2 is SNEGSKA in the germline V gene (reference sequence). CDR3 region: CSIRGSLPRTSGNEQFF. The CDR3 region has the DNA TGCAGTATAAGGGGATCCCTACCGCGGACTAGCGGCAATGAGCAGTTCTTC.

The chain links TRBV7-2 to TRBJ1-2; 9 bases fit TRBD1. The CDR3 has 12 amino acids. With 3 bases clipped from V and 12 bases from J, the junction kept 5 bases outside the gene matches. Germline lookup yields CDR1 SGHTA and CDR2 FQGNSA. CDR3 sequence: CASSFDRGTNTF. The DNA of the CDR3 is TGTGCCAGCAGCTTCGACAGGGGGACGAACACCTTC.

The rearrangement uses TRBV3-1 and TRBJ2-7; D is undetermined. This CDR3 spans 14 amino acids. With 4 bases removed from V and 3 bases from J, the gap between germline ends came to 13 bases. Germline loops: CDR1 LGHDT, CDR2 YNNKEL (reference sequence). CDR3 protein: CASSLRTANYEQYF. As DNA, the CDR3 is TGTGCCAGCAGCCTACGGACGGCCAACTACGAGCAGTACTTC.

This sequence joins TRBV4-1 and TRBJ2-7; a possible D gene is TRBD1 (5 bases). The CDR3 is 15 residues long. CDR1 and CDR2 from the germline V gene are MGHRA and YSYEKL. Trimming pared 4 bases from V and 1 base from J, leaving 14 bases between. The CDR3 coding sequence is TGCGCCAGCAGCCCTCCGAGGCAGGGATCCTACGAGCAGTACTTC. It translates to CASSPPRQGSYEQYF.

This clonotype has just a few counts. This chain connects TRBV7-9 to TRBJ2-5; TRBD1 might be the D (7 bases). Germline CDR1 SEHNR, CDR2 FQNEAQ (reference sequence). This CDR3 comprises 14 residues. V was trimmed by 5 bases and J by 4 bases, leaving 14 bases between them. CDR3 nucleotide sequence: TGTGCCAGCAGCACCCGACAGGGAGGAGAGACCCAGTACTTC. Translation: CASSTRQGGETQYF.

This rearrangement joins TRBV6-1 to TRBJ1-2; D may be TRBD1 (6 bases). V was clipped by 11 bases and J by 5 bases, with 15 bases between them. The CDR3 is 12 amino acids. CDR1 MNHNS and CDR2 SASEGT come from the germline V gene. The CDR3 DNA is TGTGCCGGCATGGAACAGGGTTATGGCTACACCTTC. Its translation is CAGMEQGYGYTF.

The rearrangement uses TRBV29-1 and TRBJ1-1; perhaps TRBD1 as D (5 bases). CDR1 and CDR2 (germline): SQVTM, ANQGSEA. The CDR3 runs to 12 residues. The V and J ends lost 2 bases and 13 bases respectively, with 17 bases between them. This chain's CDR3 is CSVEFNAGLRFF. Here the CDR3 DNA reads TGCAGCGTTGAATTTAATGCGGGGCTTCGTTTCTTT.

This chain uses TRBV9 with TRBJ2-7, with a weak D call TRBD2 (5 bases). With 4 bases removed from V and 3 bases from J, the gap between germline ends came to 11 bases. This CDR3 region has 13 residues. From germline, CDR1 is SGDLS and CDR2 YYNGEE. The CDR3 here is CASSLEVNYEQYF. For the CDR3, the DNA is TGTGCCAGCAGCCTGGAGGTAAACTACGAGCAGTACTTC.

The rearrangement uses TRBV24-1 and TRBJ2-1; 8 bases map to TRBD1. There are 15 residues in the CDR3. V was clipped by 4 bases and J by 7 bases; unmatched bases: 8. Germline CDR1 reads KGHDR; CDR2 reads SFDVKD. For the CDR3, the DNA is TGTGCCACCAGTGAGAAGGGACAGGCGACAAATGAGCAGTTCTTC. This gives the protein CATSEKGQATNEQFF.